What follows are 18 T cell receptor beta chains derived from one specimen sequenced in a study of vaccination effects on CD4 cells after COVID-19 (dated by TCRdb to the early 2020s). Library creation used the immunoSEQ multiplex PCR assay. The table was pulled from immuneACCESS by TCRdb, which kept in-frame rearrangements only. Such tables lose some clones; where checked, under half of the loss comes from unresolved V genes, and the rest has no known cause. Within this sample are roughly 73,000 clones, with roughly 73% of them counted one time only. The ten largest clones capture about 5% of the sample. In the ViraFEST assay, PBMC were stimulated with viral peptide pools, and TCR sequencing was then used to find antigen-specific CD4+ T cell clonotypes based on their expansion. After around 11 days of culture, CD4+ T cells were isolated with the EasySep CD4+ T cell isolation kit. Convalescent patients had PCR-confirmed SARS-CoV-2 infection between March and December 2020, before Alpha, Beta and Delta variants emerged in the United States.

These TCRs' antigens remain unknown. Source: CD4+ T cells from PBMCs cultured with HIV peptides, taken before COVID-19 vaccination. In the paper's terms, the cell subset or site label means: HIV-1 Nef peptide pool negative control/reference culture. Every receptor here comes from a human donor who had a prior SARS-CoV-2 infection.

This CDR3 is CATSDRAGEGETQYF. The CDR3 DNA reads TGTGCCACCAGTGATAGAGCGGGAGAGGGGGAGACCCAGTACTTC. The chain uses TRBV24-1 and TRBJ2-5, with 8 nucleotides matching TRBD2. The V segment lost 3 bases and the J segment 5 bases; nucleotides outside the gene matches: 7. The V gene's germline CDR1 is KGHDR and CDR2 SFDVKD. This CDR3 comprises 15 residues.

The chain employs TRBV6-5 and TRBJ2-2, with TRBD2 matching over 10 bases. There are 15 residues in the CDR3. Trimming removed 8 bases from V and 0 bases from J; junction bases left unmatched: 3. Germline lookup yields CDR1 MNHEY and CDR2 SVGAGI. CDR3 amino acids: CASRTSGANTGELFF. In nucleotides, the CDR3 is TGTGCCAGCCGGACTAGCGGAGCGAACACCGGGGAGCTGTTTTTT.

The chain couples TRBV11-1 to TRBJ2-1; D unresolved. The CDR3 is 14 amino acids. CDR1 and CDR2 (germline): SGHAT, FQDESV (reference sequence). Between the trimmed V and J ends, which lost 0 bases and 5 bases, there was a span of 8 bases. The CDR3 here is CASSLAHRDNEQFF. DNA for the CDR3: TGTGCCAGCAGCTTAGCCCACCGGGACAATGAGCAGTTCTTC.

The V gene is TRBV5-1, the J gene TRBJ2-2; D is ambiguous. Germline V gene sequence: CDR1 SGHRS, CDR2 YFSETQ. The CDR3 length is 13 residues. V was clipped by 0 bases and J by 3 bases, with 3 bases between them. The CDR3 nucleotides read TGCGCCAGCAGCTTGGGTGACACCGGGGAGCTGTTTTTT. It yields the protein CASSLGDTGELFF.

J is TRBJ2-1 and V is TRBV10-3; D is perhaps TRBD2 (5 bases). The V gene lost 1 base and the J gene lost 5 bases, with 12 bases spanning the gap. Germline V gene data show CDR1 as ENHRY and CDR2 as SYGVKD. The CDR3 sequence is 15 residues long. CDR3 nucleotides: TGTGCCATCAGTGAGTACCCCGGGGAGAACAATGAGCAGTTCTTC. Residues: CAISEYPGENNEQFF.

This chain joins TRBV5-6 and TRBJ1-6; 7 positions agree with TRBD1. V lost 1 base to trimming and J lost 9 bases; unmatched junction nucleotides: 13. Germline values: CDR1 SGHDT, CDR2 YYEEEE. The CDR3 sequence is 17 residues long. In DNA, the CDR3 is TGTGCCAGCAGCTTGTTCGAGGGGGCGCTTATCCCTTCACCCCTCCACTTT. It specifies CASSLFEGALIPSPLHF. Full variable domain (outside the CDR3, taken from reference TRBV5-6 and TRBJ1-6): DAGVTQSPTHLIKTRGQQVTLRCSPKSGHDTVSWYQQALGQGPQFIFQYYEEEERQRGNFPDRFSGHQFPNYSSELNVNALLLGDSALYLCASSLFEGALIPSPLHFGNGTRLTVT.

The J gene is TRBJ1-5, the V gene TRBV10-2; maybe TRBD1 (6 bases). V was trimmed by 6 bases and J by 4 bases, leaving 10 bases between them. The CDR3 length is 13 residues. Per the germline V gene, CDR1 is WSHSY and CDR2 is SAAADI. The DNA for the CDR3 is TGCGCCAGCAGCGACCAGGGGAATCAGCCCCAGCATTTT. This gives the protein CASSDQGNQPQHF.

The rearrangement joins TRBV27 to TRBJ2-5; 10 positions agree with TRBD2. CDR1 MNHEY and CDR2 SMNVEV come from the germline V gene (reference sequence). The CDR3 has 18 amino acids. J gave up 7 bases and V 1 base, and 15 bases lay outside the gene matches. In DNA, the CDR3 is TGTGCCAGCAGTTTATACCCCGCGAGTACTAGCGGGGAGGGGACCCAGTACTTC. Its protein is CASSLYPASTSGEGTQYF.

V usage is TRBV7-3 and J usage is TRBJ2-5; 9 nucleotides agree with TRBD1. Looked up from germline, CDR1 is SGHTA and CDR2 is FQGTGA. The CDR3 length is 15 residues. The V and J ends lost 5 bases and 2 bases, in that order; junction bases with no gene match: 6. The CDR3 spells CASSPRTGDQETQYF. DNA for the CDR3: TGTGCCAGCAGCCCCCGGACAGGGGATCAAGAGACCCAGTACTTC.

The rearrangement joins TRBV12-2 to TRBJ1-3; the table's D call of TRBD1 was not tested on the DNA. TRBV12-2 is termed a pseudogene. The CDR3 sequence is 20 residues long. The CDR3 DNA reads TGTGCAAGTCGCCCATCCGGGCAGGGGAATGATACAAGCTCTGGAAACACCATATATTTT. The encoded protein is CASRPSGQGNDTSSGNTIYF.

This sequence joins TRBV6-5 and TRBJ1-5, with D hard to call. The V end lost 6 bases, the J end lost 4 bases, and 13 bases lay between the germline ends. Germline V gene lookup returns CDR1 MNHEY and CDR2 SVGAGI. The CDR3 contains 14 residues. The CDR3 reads CASRNRGSNQPQHF. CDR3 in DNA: TGTGCCAGCAGAAACCGAGGATCAAATCAGCCCCAGCATTTT.

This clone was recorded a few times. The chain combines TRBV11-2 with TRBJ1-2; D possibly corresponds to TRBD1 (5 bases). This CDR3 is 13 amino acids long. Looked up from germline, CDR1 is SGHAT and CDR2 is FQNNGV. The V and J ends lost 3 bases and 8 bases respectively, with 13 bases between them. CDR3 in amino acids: CASSFTGTQGYTF. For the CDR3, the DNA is TGTGCCAGCAGCTTTACCGGGACGCAAGGCTACACCTTC.

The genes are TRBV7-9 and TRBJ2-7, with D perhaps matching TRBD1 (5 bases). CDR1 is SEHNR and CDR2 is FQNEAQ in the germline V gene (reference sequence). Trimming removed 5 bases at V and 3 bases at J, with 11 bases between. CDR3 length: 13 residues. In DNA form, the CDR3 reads TGTGCCAGCAGCCAAGACAGCCACTACGAGCAGTACTTC. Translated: CASSQDSHYEQYF.

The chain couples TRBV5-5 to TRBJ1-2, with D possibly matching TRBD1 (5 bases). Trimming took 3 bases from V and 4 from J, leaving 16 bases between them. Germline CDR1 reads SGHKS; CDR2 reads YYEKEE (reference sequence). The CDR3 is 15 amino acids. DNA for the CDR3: TGTGCCAGCAGCTCGGGACCCTCTCAGAGCTATGGCTACACCTTC. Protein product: CASSSGPSQSYGYTF.

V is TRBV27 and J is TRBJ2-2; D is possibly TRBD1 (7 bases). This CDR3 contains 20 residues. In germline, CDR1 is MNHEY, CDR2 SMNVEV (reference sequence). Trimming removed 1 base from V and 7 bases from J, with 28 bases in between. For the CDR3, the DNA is TGTGCCAGCAGTTTATTCCTGGGGGGAAGGGGGCGCCCTAGGGTCGGGGAGCTGTTTTTT. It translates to CASSLFLGGRGRPRVGELFF.

CDR3 region: CASSLARAGAKNIQYF. For the CDR3, the DNA is TGTGCCAGCAGCTTAGCTCGCGCAGGGGCCAAAAACATTCAGTACTTC. This chain uses TRBV7-8 with TRBJ2-4; the D gene is possibly TRBD1 (5 bases). The length of the CDR3 is 16 residues. CDR1 and CDR2 from the germline V gene are SGHVS and FQNEAQ. V was shortened by 0 bases and J by 1 base, with 10 bases between the two germline ends.

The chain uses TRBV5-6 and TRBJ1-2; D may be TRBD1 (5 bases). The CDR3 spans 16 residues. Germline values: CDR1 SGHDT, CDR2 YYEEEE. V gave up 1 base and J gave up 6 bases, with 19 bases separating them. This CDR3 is CASSLTGGPPIDGYTF. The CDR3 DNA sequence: TGTGCCAGCAGCTTGACCGGGGGTCCGCCTATAGATGGCTACACCTTC.

CDR3 protein: CASREWDGGSYEQYF. CDR3 nucleotide sequence: TGTGCCAGCAGGGAATGGGACGGAGGCTCCTACGAGCAGTACTTC. This chain joins TRBV2 and TRBJ2-7; D may correspond to TRBD1 or TRBD2 (5 bases each). V lost 6 bases, J lost 0 bases, and 15 bases lay in between. Per the germline V gene, CDR1 is SNHLY and CDR2 is FYNNEI. The CDR3 length is 15 residues.